The 3 T cell receptor beta chains below come from one sample, sequenced in a study of blood T cell repertoires in COVID-19. Sequenced by immunoSEQ multiplex PCR; TCRdb stores in-frame clones only, minus some. In the table there are 180,000 or so clones, roughly 76% of which are singletons. Sequenced material: peripheral blood. The receptors were sampled from a woman in her thirties or forties with COVID-19, enrolled during active disease.

The CDR3 bases are TGTGCCAGCAGCTCCTATTCGGGCGGAGGCTACGAGCAGTACTTC. It codes for CASSSYSGGGYEQYF. This sequence joins TRBV5-4 and TRBJ2-7, with D tentatively TRBD2 (5 bases). Trimming stripped 3 bases from V and 3 bases from J, with 16 bases between. The CDR3 sequence is 15 residues long. In germline, CDR1 is SGHNT, CDR2 YYREEE (reference sequence).

This chain joins TRBV7-9 and TRBJ2-3, with 9 bases matching TRBD1. The ends lost 5 bases at V and 0 bases at J; junction bases unmatched: 18. Germline lookup yields CDR1 SEHNR and CDR2 FQNEAQ (reference sequence). The CDR3 has 20 amino acids. The CDR3 region is CASSTTKTGQGTTSTDTQYF. The CDR3 nucleotides are TGTGCCAGCAGCACCACTAAAACAGGACAGGGGACGACTAGCACAGATACGCAGTATTTT. Drawing the rest from reference TRBV7-9 and TRBJ2-3, the complete variable domain is DTGVSQNPRHKITKRGQNVTFRCDPISEHNRLYWYRQTLGQGPEFLTYFQNEAQLEKSRLLSDRFSAERPKGSFSTLEIQRTEQGDSAMYLCASSTTKTGQGTTSTDTQYFGPGTRLTVL.

This clone was detected only once. This chain joins TRBV6-1 and TRBJ1-1, with TRBD1 as a possible D gene (5 bases). V lost 5 bases and J 4 bases, leaving 11 bases between the germline ends. The CDR3 is 13 residues long. Germline CDR1 is MNHNS and CDR2 is SASEGT. The CDR3 loop is CASSQIRVTEAFF. CDR3 DNA sequence: TGTGCCAGCAGTCAGATCAGGGTCACTGAAGCTTTCTTT.